This T cell receptor (beta chain) was profiled in a study of shared clonotypes between healthy human individuals. About this clone itself: Its antigen is undetermined.

Authors' analysis steps: Filtering differed because ImmunoSEQ produced junction-only sequences that carried no quality scores. The data were produced by immunoSEQ multiplex PCR, yet TCRdb's version contains in-frame clones alone and is incomplete. V, J and clone size were drawn from that table, and D and trimming were deduced from the DNA. The data contain some 580,000 clones, roughly 98% of them singletons. V gave up 4 bases and J gave up 2 bases; unmatched junction bases: 5. This CDR3 has 15 residues. CDR1 and CDR2 (germline): SEHNR, FQNEAQ (reference sequence). Broader study findings: Some clonotypes were shared by all four sorted-subset donors, while others were not shared. The non-shared ones had lower generation probabilities than the shared ones.

Positive CCR7 selection of CD45RO-negative cells yielded the naive CD8 cells, and terminally differentiated effector memory CD45RA+ cells were excluded. The sample taken for sequencing was naive CD8+ T cells sorted from blood. The rearrangement joins TRBV7-9 to TRBJ2-7; 10 bases are a match to TRBD2. The TCR was taken from a young man in good health. The CDR3 nucleotides read TGTGCCAGCAGCTCAGGACTAGCGGAGCCCTACGAGCAGTACTTC. This encodes CASSSGLAEPYEQYF.